This record covers a single T cell receptor (beta chain). This clonotype turned up a few times. This receptor's antigen is unknown. The input lacks base qualities; no much larger clone sits a single base away. The protocol used for the library was RT-PCR. The sequencing machine was an Illumina HiSeq 2500. TCRdb passed the public sequencing reads through fastp at Q25 and MiXCR, retaining productive beta sequences. Entries that share a CDR3 protein sequence are merged under the most common genes and DNA. The sample profile shows about 570,000 distinct CDR3 sequences; roughly 12% of them were found once. The ten largest clones capture roughly 11% of the sample. The record originates from a study of response to subunit inactivated influenza vaccine (dated by TCRdb to between 2017 and 2018). For the study in its entirety: Deep quantitative T cell receptor repertoire profiling was used in the study to track responses to a trivalent subunit inactivated influenza vaccine.

The full study reports these points: It was suggested by the authors that each seasonal influenza vaccination may recruit only a limited number of new T cells.

The V end gives up 5 bases and the J end 8 bases, leaving 11 bases in the junction not matched to a gene. Reading the germline V gene gives CDR1 SGHTA and CDR2 FQGNSA. CDR3 length: 15 amino acids, cysteine to phenylalanine. The CDR3 DNA has 45 bases and is translated from base 1. The sample also formed part of further work on T cells expressing NK-cell markers. As described in the second report: TCR beta cDNA libraries were made by 5'RACE template switching that added a universal primer site and unique molecular identifiers. Three sorted T-cell subsets (CD3+CD56+NKG2C+, CD3+CD56+NKG2C- and CD3+CD56-NKG2C+) from several donors had their TCR beta-chain repertoires profiled. Seven of the eight sequenced donors were HCMV-seropositive and one was HCMV-seronegative. To restrict sorting to alphabetaTCR-expressing T cells, an anti-gammadeltaTCR antibody was added in several experiments. In over 5 donors, the dominant CD3+CD56+NKG2C+ clonotypes were among the top 10 CD8+ clonotypes and accounted for 1.0-7.0% of CD8+ T cells. Those dominant clonotypes were again the most abundant among CD3+CD56-NKG2C+ cells in four donors, at about 25-60.1%. Whether the expanded NKG2C-expressing T cell clones were specific for HCMV antigens remained unclear. All eight donors whose samples were sequenced were randomly selected healthy volunteers, three of them men and five women. A commercial ELISA kit detecting HCMV-specific IgG in serum was used to determine HCMV serostatus. Ficoll density gradient centrifugation was used to isolate peripheral blood mononuclear cells from blood. For roughly six donors, bulk peripheral blood T-cell repertoires were also sequenced from unsorted PBMC. Priming for cDNA synthesis came from the TCR beta constant segment, and two successive PCR amplification steps followed. Sequencing of the libraries produced 2 x 150 bp reads on Illumina HiSeq 2000/2500, MiSeq or NextSeq. MIGEC was used to demultiplex reads and group reads by UMI, and MiTCR was used to assemble and quantify clonotypes. To exclude erroneous sequences, only TCR cDNA sequences supported by at least two reads were retained. The tcR package was used for downstream repertoire analysis, and clonotypes were matched between fractions using CDR3 nucleotide sequence together with V segment. VDJmatch was used to annotate antigen specificity against VDJdb, with one amino acid substitution allowed in CDR3.

The specimen comprised PBMCs from blood, sampled on the day of vaccination. The TCR sequence derives from a man in his fifties or sixties who received an inactivated influenza vaccine. Donor details come from another sample of the same person, matched by shared clones. This sequence uses TRBV7-2 and TRBJ2-1, and TRBD2 aligns with 8 junction nucleotides. CDR3 sequence: CASSRGTSYFYEQFF. In nucleotide form, the sequence is TGTGCCAGCAGCCGCGGGACTAGTTATTTCTATGAGCAGTTCTTC.